The present T cell receptor beta chain was sequenced within a study of T cells in Graves' hyperthyroidism and ophthalmopathy (dated by TCRdb to the late 2010s). Looking at the study overall: TCR V-J signatures able to tell the groups apart were searched for in a discovery cohort of 100 or so patients, of whom 43 had Graves' ophthalmopathy and more than 55 had stable Graves' hyperthyroidism. Whether ophthalmopathy could be predicted prospectively was tested in an independent validation cohort made up of approximately 19 hyperthyroidism patients plus 17 patients who later progressed to ophthalmopathy. The 100 discovery patients were randomly split 7:3 into training and test sets. Thyroid tissue and blood T-cell repertoires from about 6 Graves' hyperthyroidism patients were also compared in the study. Following sampling, methimazole starting at 30 mg daily was given to hyperthyroidism patients, and high-dose intravenous methylprednisolone was given to ophthalmopathy patients. TCR Vbeta CDR3 sequencing of approximately 140 peripheral blood samples (fewer than 45 ophthalmopathy, about 80 hyperthyroidism and about 17 progressor patients) is reported in the paper.

Concerning this clonotype itself: Its antigen target is currently unknown. The junction shows a germline mismatch at one end, possibly a read error.

Results the study describes overall, beyond this receptor: No statistical method was used to fix the sample size in advance, and group allocation was not hidden from the investigators. In validation, the model predicted progression to ophthalmopathy a median of 6.5 months before onset, with approximately 70% sensitivity and about 72% specificity. In cross-validation, a model built on a 13 V-J signature told ophthalmopathy apart from stable hyperthyroidism with under 90% sensitivity and about 81% specificity, and in testing the same model reached 80%/75%. Most expanded thyroid clonotypes (frequency above 0.001) were also found in blood, which suggests that blood repertoires may mirror thyroid immune responses.

The TCR beta CDR3 regions were amplified from the RNA transcripts. A first-round RT-PCR of the TCR CDR3 used the HTBI primer set with the Qiagen OneStep RT-PCR kit. The libraries were constructed in a second round of multiplex PCR and then size-selected and purified. Paired-end sequencing of the libraries was performed with 100 bp reads on an Illumina HiSeq2000. Per the original workflow: SOAPnuke was used to process the raw data, with reads discarded if the reads contained adapters or uncalled bases, had a mean Phred below 15, or lacked an exact constant-primer or identifier match. COPE v1.2.5 was used to merge high-quality paired reads, and clonotypes were defined as unique nucleotide sequences. Clonotypes were aligned to IMGT TRBV, TRBD and TRBJ reference segments using MiTCR v1.1. The analysis included only V-J combinations with a frequency above 0.0001, which together covered 99% to 99.2% of the repertoires. A TCS score was defined as the ratio between F50 (clonal expansion) and ExV (chaos), using BLOSUM62-based TCRdist between CDR3 peptides within each V-J. Welch's t-statistics and random forest reduced 514 V-J features to roughly 13, which were used in a naive Bayes classifier (R e1071). The similarity between thyroid and blood repertoires was quantified using the Morisita-Horn index. TCRdb trimmed the raw reads at Q25, called clones with MiXCR and kept productive beta chains. Entries are consolidated by CDR3 protein sequence, retaining the most common genes and DNA. The V and J calls here are based on TCRdb, not the publication. This sample has 450,000 to 700,000 distinct CDR3 sequences in its table, and approximately 44% of those were observed once. Around 17% of the sample is held by the ten biggest clonotypes.

The CDR1 and CDR2 encoded by the germline V gene are MNHEY and SVGAGI. The CDR3 sequence holds 13 residues, the cysteine and phenylalanine included. This entry keeps only the CDR3 DNA: 39 bases, framed from base 1. Any patient with an uncontrolled infection, another autoimmune disease, pregnancy or lactation was excluded. Diagnoses were established on the basis of clinical symptoms, serum thyroxine and TRAb, thyroid ultrasound, and orbital computed tomography. Trizol reagent was used to extract total RNA, and RNA quality was then checked on an Agilent 2100 Bioanalyzer. The sequence derives from an adult woman with Graves' disease, either hyperthyroidism or ophthalmopathy (not recorded which). The chain is assembled from TRBV6-5 and TRBJ2-3; a confident D gene designation cannot be given. Material: peripheral blood or thyroid tissue (not recorded which). The encoded CDR3 is CAISESNSDTQYF. The DNA sequence is given as TGTGCCATCAGTGAGTCGAATTCCGATACGCAGTATTTT.